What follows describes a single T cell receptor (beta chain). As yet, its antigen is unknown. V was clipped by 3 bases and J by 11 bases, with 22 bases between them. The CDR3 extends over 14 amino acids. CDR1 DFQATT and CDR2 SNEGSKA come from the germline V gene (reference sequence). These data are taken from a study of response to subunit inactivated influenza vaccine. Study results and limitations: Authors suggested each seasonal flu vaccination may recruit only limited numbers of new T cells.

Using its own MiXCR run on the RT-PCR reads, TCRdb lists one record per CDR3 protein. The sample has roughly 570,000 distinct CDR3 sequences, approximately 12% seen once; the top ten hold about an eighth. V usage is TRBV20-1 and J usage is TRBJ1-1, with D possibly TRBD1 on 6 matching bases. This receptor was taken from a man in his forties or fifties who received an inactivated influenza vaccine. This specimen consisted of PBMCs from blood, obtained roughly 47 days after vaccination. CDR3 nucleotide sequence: TGCAGTGCTAGGGTAGGGGGACTGAATTTTGGGGCTTTCTTT. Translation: CSARVGGLNFGAFF.